This T cell receptor (beta chain) was captured by sequencing in a study of T cell changes during pregnancy in multiple sclerosis. CDR1 and CDR2 (germline): GTSNPN, SVGIG (reference sequence). After removal of 1 base from V and 9 bases from J, the junction contained 6 bases not matched to a gene. CDR3 size: 13 residues. Data came from immunoSEQ multiplex PCR; TCRdb stores just in-frame clones and leaves some out. The sample includes 45,000 to 60,000 clones, 92% seen only once; the top ten take 0.15% to 0.2%. Specimen: CD4+ T cells from peripheral blood mononuclear cells, collected in the second trimester of pregnancy. This TCR was recovered from a female donor with multiple sclerosis, enrolled in a pregnancy study. The V gene is TRBV30, the J gene TRBJ2-1; 7 bases align to TRBD1. The CDR3 region is CAWSERQGREQFF. The DNA of the CDR3 is TGTGCCTGGAGTGAACGACAGGGTCGTGAGCAGTTCTTC.